The clone carrying this T cell receptor beta chain was recorded once. Its matching antigen is unknown. The CDR3 contains 16 residues. The germline CDR1 and CDR2 sequences are SGHAT and FQDESV (reference sequence). The J segment lost 1 base and the V segment lost 3 bases, leaving 7 bases of the junction unmatched. Clones were read by immunoSEQ multiplex PCR, and TCRdb kept only the in-frame ones, dropping some. The sample has tens of thousands of clones; roughly four fifths are singletons. Culture lasted around eleven days before CD4+ T cell isolation. Two doses of BNT162b2 or mRNA-1273 vaccine were administered to participants. Cultures had half their medium replaced with IL-2 medium on days 3 and 7. The record originates from a study of vaccination effects on CD4 cells after COVID-19. For the study at large: Post-vaccine samples followed the second dose by a median of 72 days. General study points: There was marked clonal contraction among infection- and vaccine-induced clones late after vaccination. Healthy vaccinees' vaccine-induced clones included only 1 of 255 that recognized common cold coronaviruses.

The V gene is TRBV11-1, the J gene TRBJ2-5, with TRBD1 identical over 8 bases. Source: CD4+ T cells from PBMCs cultured without peptide, taken after COVID-19 vaccination. The TCR originated in a human donor who received a COVID-19 vaccine. CDR3 region: CASSFGQGRIQETQYF. CDR3 in DNA: TGTGCCAGCAGCTTTGGACAGGGACGAATCCAAGAGACCCAGTACTTC.